This T cell receptor (beta chain) was profiled in a study of Ad26.COV2.S vaccination and SARS-CoV-2 variants. Looking at the study overall: Ad26.COV2.S given intramuscularly, once or twice 56 days apart.

Comments on this clone: No antigen is known for it.

In germline, CDR1 is MNHNY, CDR2 SVGAGI (reference sequence). V was clipped by 5 bases and J by 0 bases; unmatched bases: 5. The CDR3 covers 18 residues. The treatment is: about 20 received Ad26.COV2.S at low or high dose, single or two shots; about 5 received placebo; per-sample allocation not given. Following the first vaccine or placebo injection, samples were taken on day 63. Regarding the study as a whole: Relative to placebo recipients, vaccine recipients exhibited elevated spike-specific TCR breadth.

Sequencing used immunoSEQ multiplex PCR; TCRdb keeps in-frame clones, though not all of them. The data hold hundreds of thousands of clones, with less than 90% observed a single time. The chain carries TRBV6-6 and TRBJ2-3, with TRBD2 matching over 16 bases. The material sequenced was peripheral blood, taken in a trial of Ad26.COV2.S vaccine versus placebo. The sequence was obtained from a person aged 18-60 years who received the Ad26.COV2.S COVID-19 vaccine or a placebo. CDR3 in DNA: TGTGCCAGCAGTCGGGGACTAGCGGGGGGGCCTAGCACAGATACGCAGTATTTT. The encoded protein is CASSRGLAGGPSTDTQYF.